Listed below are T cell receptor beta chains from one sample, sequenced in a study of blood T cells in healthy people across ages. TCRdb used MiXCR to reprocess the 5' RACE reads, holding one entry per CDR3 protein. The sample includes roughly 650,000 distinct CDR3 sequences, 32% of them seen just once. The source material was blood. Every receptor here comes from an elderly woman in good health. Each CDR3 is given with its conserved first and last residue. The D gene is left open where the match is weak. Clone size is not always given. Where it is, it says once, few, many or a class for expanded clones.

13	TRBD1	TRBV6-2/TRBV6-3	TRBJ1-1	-	TGTGCCAGCAGCCCAACAGGGGGAGGTTCTGCTTTCTTT	CASSPTGGGSAFF
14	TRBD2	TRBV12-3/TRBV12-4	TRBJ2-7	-	TGTGCCAGCAATGCCGGGACTAGCGACTACGAGCAGTACTTC	CASNAGTSDYEQYF
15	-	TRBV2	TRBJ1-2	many	TGTGCCAGCAGTGATAGCGGGTTCGCCAAGTCAGGCTACACCTTC	CASSDSGFAKSGYTF
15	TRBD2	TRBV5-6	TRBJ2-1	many	TGTGCCAGCAGCCTACCGACTAGCGGGGGGGATGAGCAGTTCTTC	CASSLPTSGGDEQFF
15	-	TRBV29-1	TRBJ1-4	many	TGCAGCGTTGAAGATGTTGGGGGAGCGGGTGAAAAACTGTTTTTT	CSVEDVGGAGEKLFF
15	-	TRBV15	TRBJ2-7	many	TGTGCCACCAGCAGAGATCAAGACTACTCAACAGAGCAGTACTTC	CATSRDQDYSTEQYF
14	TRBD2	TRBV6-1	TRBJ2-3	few	TGTGCCAGCAGATTAGCGGGGCTTGGAGATACGCAGTATTTT	CASRLAGLGDTQYF
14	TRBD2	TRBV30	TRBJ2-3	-	TGTGCCTGGAGTGGTGGGACTAGTGGGGGGGACCAGTATTTT	CAWSGGTSGGDQYF
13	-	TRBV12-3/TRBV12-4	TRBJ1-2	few	TGTGCCAGCAGTTACGTCATGAACTATGGCTACACCTTC	CASSYVMNYGYTF
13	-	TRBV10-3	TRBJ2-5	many	TGTGCCATCAGTGGTGGGGGGAAAGAGACCCAGTACTTC	CAISGGGKETQYF
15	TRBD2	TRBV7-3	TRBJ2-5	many	TGTGCCAGCAGCTTAAACGGGGGGGTTCAAGAGACCCAGTACTTC	CASSLNGGVQETQYF
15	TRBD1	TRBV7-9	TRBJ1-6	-	TGTGCCAGCAGCGGGCCGACAGGGGCTCATTCACCCCTCCACTTT	CASSGPTGAHSPLHF
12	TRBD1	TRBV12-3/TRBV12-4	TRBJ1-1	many	TGTGCCACCGGACAGGGGAACACTGAAGCTTTCTTT	CATGQGNTEAFF
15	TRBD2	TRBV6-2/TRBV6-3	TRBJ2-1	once	TGTGCCAGCAGTCCGGTGGGACTAGCGGCCAATGAGCAGTTCTTC	CASSPVGLAANEQFF
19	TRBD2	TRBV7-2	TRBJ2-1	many	TGTGCCAGCAGCTTAGGGATAGCGGGGGGCGCCCGTTCCTACAATGAGCAGTTCTTC	CASSLGIAGGARSYNEQFF
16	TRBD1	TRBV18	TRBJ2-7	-	TGTGCCAGCTCACCACCGGACACAGGGGTAACCTACGAGCAGTACTTC	CASSPPDTGVTYEQYF
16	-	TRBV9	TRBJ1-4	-	TGTGCCGGCACCCCGGGAGGGGCTGCAACTAATGAAAAACTGTTTTTT	CAGTPGGAATNEKLFF
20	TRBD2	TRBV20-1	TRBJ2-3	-	TGCAGTGCTAGAGCTAGCGGGGGACACCTAATCGGTCTACCGGGGGATACGCAGTATTTT	CSARASGGHLIGLPGDTQYF
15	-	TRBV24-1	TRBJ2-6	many	TGTGCCACCAGTGAACAGGGTCCCGGGGCCAACGTCCTGACTTTC	CATSEQGPGANVLTF
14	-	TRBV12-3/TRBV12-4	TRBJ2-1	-	TGTGCCAGCAGTAGTCCGACTAGGGACAATGAGCAGTTCTTC	CASSSPTRDNEQFF
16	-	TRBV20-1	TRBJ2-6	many	TGCAGTGCTATAAGACAGTTTGGGACTGGGGCCAACGTCCTGACTTTC	CSAIRQFGTGANVLTF
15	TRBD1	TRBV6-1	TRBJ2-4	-	TGTGCCAGCAGTGAAAACCGGGACAGTAAAAACATTCAGTACTTC	CASSENRDSKNIQYF
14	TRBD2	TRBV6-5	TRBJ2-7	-	TGTGCCAGCAGGTCCGGGACTAGCGTCTACGAGCAGTACTTC	CASRSGTSVYEQYF
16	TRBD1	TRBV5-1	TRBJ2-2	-	TGCGCCAGCAGCTTACGACAGGGTATATACACCGGGGAGCGGTTTTTT	CASSLRQGIYTGERFF